The 10 T cell receptor beta chains below were found in one sample sequenced in a study of cytomegalovirus exposure and HLA in healthy donors. The PCR made use of 60 Vbeta and 13 Jbeta primers. Produced via immunoSEQ multiplex PCR; TCRdb's table is partial and in-frame only. Of 150,000 to 200,000 clones in the sample, roughly 79% were seen once. Sequencing was done on a sample of PBMCs. All receptors derive from a woman in her twenties or thirties in good health and CMV-seropositive.

The V and J genes are TRBV6-5 and TRBJ1-5; 7 bases map to TRBD1. The germline V gene encodes CDR1 MNHEY and CDR2 SVGAGI. V dropped 4 bases and J dropped 4; count of bases not matched to a gene: 7. The CDR3 covers 15 residues. CDR3 sequence: CASSSVAGGNQPQHF. CDR3 bases: TGTGCCAGCAGTTCCGTGGCAGGGGGTAATCAGCCCCAGCATTTT.

The chain joins TRBV7-7 to TRBJ2-3; TRBD2 aligns across 16 bases. The CDR3 has 16 amino acids. Germline assignment: CDR1 SSHAT and CDR2 FNYEAQ (reference sequence). After removal of 3 bases from V and 5 bases from J, the junction contained 2 bases not matched to a gene. This CDR3 reads CASSLGLAGGQDTQYF. Written as DNA, the CDR3 is TGTGCCAGCAGCTTGGGACTAGCGGGGGGGCAAGATACGCAGTATTTT.

The V and J genes are TRBV2 and TRBJ2-5; 10 bases are a match to TRBD2. Germline CDR1 and CDR2: SNHLY and FYNNEI. J lost 0 bases, V lost 2 bases, and 12 bases had no gene match. CDR3 size: 19 residues. The CDR3 DNA is TGTGCCAGCAGTGAACGGAGCGGGAGGGCCGATTTATACCAAGAGACCCAGTACTTC. This encodes CASSERSGRADLYQETQYF. The full variable domain, completed using reference TRBV2 and TRBJ2-5, is EPEVTQTPSHQVTQMGQEVILRCVPISNHLYFYWYRQILGQKVEFLVSFYNNEISEKSEIFDDQFSVERPDGSNFTLKIRSTKLEDSAMYFCASSERSGRADLYQETQYFGPGTRLLVL.

This clone was counted a few times. This rearrangement joins TRBV7-6 to TRBJ2-7, with 12 bases matching TRBD2. Germline CDR1 SGHVS, CDR2 FNYEAQ. V gave up 5 bases and J gave up 2 bases; unmatched junction bases: 4. The CDR3 spans 15 residues. The CDR3 DNA reads TGTGCCAGCAGCGCACTAGCGGGAGGTACCTACGAGCAGTACTTC. It is translated as CASSALAGGTYEQYF. Looking up the rest from reference TRBV7-6 and TRBJ2-7 gives the full variable domain: GAGVSQSPRYKVTKRGQDVALRCDPISGHVSLYWYRQALGQGPEFLTYFNYEAQQDKSGLPNDRFSAERPEGSISTLTIQRTEQRDSAMYRCASSALAGGTYEQYFGPGTRLTVT.

This rearrangement joins TRBV5-5 to TRBJ2-5; 7 bases line up with TRBD1. Germline CDR1 is SGHKS and CDR2 is YYEKEE (reference sequence). With 2 bases clipped from V and 0 bases from J, the junction kept 7 bases outside the gene matches. This CDR3 contains 16 residues. This CDR3 is CASSFFDRVYQETQYF. The CDR3 DNA reads TGTGCCAGCAGCTTCTTTGACAGGGTCTACCAAGAGACCCAGTACTTC.

The chain couples TRBV4-1 to TRBJ1-1; D is unclear. Per the germline V gene, CDR1 is MGHRA and CDR2 is YSYEKL. The germline V and J ends were trimmed by 0 bases and 0 bases, with 8 bases remaining between them. The CDR3 length is 15 residues. CDR3: CASSQDTGVNTEAFF. The CDR3 DNA reads as TGCGCCAGCAGCCAAGATACGGGAGTGAACACTGAAGCTTTCTTT.

This chain joins TRBV9 and TRBJ2-1, with 12 bases lining up with TRBD2. The trim removed 3 bases at V and 7 bases at J, leaving 8 bases unmatched. This CDR3 has 16 residues. Germline-derived CDR1 and CDR2 are SGDLS and YYNGEE. The CDR3 coding sequence is TGTGCCAGCAGCGGGCGACTAGCGGGAGTACGTAATGAGCAGTTCTTC. It codes for CASSGRLAGVRNEQFF.

The chain recombines TRBV5-1 with TRBJ2-3; 10 nucleotides agree with TRBD1. This CDR3 contains 16 residues. Germline trimming cut 4 bases from V and 3 bases from J; bases unmatched to any gene: 8. Germline assignment: CDR1 SGHRS and CDR2 YFSETQ. The chain's CDR3 is CASSTNRDRGTDTQYF. CDR3 coding DNA: TGCGCCAGCAGCACAAACCGGGACAGGGGTACAGATACGCAGTATTTT. Supplemented by reference TRBV5-1 and TRBJ2-3, the full variable domain reads KAGVTQTPRYLIKTRGQQVTLSCSPISGHRSVSWYQQTPGQGLQFLFEYFSETQRNKGNFPGRFSGRQFSNSRSEMNVSTLELGDSALYLCASSTNRDRGTDTQYFGPGTRLTVL.

This chain links TRBV6-5 with TRBJ2-1; D possibly corresponds to TRBD2 (6 bases). CDR1 and CDR2 (germline): MNHEY, SVGAGI. The CDR3 loop spans 14 amino acids. The V gene lost 6 bases and the J gene lost 3 bases, with 12 bases spanning the gap. This CDR3 is CASSSGELYNEQFF. Here the CDR3 DNA reads TGTGCCAGCAGCTCGGGGGAGCTCTACAATGAGCAGTTCTTC.

The rearrangement uses TRBV30 and TRBJ1-3; D unclear. Looked up from germline, CDR1 is GTSNPN and CDR2 is SVGIG (reference sequence). This CDR3 has 13 residues. V was shortened by 4 bases and J by 0 bases, with 7 bases between the two germline ends. CDR3 sequence: CAWNKLSGNTIYF. The CDR3 DNA sequence: TGTGCCTGGAATAAACTCTCTGGAAACACCATATATTTT.